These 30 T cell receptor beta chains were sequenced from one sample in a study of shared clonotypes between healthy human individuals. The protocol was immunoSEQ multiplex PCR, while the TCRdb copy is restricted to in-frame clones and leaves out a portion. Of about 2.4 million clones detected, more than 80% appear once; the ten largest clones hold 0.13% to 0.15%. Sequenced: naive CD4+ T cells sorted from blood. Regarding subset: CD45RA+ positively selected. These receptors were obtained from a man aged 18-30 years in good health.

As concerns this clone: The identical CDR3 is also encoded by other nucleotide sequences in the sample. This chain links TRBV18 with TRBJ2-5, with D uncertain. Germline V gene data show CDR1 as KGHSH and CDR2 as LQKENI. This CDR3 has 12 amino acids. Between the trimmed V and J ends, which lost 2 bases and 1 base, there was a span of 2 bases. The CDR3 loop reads CASSPSQETQYF. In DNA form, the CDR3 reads TGTGCCAGCTCACCAAGCCAAGAGACCCAGTACTTC. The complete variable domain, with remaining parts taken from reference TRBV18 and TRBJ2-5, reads NAGVMQNPRHLVRRRGQEARLRCSPMKGHSHVYWYRQLPEEGLKFMVYLQKENIIDESGMPKERFSAEFPKEGPSILRIQQVVRGDSAAYFCASSPSQETQYFGPGTRLLVL.

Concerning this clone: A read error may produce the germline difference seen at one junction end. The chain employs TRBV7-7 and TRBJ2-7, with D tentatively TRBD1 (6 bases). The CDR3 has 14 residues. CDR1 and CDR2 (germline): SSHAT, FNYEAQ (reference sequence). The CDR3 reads CASSSRDIVGEQYF. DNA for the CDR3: TGTGCTAGCAGCAGCAGGGACATAGTTGGCGAGCAGTACTTC.

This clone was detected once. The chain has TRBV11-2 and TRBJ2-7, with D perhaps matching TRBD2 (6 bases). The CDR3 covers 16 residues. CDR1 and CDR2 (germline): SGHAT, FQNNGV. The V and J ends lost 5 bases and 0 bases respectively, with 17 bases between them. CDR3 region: CASSQGGAPGSYEQYF. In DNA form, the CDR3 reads TGTGCCAGCAGCCAGGGCGGGGCGCCTGGCTCCTACGAGCAGTACTTC.

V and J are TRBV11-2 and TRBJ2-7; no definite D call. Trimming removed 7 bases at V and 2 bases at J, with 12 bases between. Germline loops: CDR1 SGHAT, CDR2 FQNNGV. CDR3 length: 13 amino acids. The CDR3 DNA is TGTGCCAGCAAGGCCGGCCGGGCCTACGAGCAGTACTTC. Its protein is CASKAGRAYEQYF.

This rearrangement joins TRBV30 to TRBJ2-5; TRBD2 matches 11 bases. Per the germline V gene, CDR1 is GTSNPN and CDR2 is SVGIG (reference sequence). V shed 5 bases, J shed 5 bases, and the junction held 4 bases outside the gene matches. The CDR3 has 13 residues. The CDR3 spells CAWLSGGAETQYF. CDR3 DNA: TGTGCCTGGCTTAGCGGGGGGGCCGAGACCCAGTACTTC.

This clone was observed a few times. Here the CDR3 reads CAWRSPGHYEAFF. The CDR3 coding sequence is TGTGCCTGGAGGTCCCCGGGACACTATGAAGCTTTCTTT. The chain carries TRBV30 and TRBJ1-1, with D perhaps matching TRBD1 (6 bases). With 3 bases removed from V and 7 bases from J, the gap between germline ends came to 15 bases. Germline CDR1 GTSNPN, CDR2 SVGIG (reference sequence). This CDR3 has 13 amino acids.

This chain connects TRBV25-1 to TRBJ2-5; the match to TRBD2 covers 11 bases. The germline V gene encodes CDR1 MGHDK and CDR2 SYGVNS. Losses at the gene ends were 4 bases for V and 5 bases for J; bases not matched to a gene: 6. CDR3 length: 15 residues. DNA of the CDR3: TGTGCCAGCAGTGGGGGACTAGCGGACGGCGAGACCCAGTACTTC. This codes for CASSGGLADGETQYF. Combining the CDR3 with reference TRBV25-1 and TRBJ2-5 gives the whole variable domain EADIYQTPRYLVIGTGKKITLECSQTMGHDKMYWYQQDPGMELHLIHYSYGVNSTEKGDLSSESTVSRIRTEHFPLTLESARPSHTSQYLCASSGGLADGETQYFGPGTRLLVL.

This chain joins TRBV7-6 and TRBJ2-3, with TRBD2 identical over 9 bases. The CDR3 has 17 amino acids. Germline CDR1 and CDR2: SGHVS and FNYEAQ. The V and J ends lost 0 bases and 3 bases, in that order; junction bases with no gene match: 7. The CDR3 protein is CASSLASPGLATDTQYF. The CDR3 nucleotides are TGTGCCAGCAGCTTAGCGTCCCCGGGACTAGCAACAGATACGCAGTATTTT.

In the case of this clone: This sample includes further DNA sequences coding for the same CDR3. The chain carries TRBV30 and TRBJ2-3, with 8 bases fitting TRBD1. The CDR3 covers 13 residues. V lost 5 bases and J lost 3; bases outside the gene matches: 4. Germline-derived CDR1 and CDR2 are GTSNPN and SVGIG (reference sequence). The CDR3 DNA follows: TGTGCCTGGGGACAGGGTTCGACAGATACGCAGTATTTT. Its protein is CAWGQGSTDTQYF.

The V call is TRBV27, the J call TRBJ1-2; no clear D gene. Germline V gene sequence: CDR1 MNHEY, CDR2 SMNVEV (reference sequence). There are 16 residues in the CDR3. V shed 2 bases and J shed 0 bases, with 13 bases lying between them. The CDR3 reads CASSLLNPRSNYGYTF. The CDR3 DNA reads TGTGCCAGCAGTTTACTTAACCCACGTTCTAACTATGGCTACACCTTC.

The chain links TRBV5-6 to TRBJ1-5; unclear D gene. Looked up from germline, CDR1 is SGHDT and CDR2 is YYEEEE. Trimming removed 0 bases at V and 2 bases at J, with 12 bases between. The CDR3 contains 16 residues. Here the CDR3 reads CASSLAPSIGNQPQHF. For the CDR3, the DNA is TGTGCCAGCAGCTTGGCTCCTTCGATCGGCAATCAGCCCCAGCATTTT.

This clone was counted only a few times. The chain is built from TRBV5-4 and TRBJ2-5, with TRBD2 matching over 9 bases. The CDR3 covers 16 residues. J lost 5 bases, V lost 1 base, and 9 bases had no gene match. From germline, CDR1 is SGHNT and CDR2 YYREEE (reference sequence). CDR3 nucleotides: TGTGCCAGCAGCTTGTTTGGCGGGGGGGCTTTGGAGACCCAGTACTTC. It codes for CASSLFGGGALETQYF.

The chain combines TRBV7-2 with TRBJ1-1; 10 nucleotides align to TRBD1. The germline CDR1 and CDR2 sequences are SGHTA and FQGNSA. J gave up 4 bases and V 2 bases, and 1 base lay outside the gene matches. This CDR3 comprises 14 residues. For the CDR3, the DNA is TGTGCCAGCAGCTTAAGGGACAGGGGCACTGAAGCTTTCTTT. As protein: CASSLRDRGTEAFF.

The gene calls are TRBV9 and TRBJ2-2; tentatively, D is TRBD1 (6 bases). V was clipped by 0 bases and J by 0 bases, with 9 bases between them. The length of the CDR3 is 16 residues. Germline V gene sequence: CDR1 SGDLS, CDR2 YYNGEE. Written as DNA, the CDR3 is TGTGCCAGCAGCGTAGCAGGACAGTCGAACACCGGGGAGCTGTTTTTT. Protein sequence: CASSVAGQSNTGELFF.

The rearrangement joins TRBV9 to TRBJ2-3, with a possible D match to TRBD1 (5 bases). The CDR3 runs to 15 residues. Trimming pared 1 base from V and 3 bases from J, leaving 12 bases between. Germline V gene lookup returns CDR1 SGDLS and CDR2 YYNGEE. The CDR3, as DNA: TGTGCCAGCAGCGTACAGGGATATGTGACAGATACGCAGTATTTT. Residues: CASSVQGYVTDTQYF. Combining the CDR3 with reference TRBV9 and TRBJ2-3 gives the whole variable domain DSGVTQTPKHLITATGQRVTLRCSPRSGDLSVYWYQQSLDQGLQFLIQYYNGEERAKGNILERFSAQQFPDLHSELNLSSLELGDSALYFCASSVQGYVTDTQYFGPGTRLTVL.

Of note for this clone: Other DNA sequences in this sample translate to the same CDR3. CDR3 loop: CAISDGYTDTQYF. DNA for the CDR3: TGTGCCATCAGTGATGGCTACACAGATACGCAGTATTTT. This rearrangement joins TRBV10-3 to TRBJ2-3, with no clear D. Germline-derived CDR1 and CDR2 are ENHRY and SYGVKD. This CDR3 is built from 13 residues. V was clipped by 3 bases and J by 2 bases, with 6 bases between them.

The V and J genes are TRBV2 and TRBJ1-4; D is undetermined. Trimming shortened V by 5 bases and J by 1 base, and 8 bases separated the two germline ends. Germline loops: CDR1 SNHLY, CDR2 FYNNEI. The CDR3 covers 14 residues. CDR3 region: CASSLKLTNEKLFF. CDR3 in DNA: TGTGCCAGCAGTCTTAAGCTAACTAATGAAAAACTGTTTTTT.

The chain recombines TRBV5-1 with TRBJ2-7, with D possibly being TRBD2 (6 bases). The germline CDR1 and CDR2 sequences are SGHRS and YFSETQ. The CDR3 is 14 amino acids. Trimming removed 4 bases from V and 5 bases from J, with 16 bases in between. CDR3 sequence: CASSRIGGIHEQYF. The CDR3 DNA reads TGCGCCAGCAGCCGGATTGGAGGGATCCACGAGCAGTACTTC.

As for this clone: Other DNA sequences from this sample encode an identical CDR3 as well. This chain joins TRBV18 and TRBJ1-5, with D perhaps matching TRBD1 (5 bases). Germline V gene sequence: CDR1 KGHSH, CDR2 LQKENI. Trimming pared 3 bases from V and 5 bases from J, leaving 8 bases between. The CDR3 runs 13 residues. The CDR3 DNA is TGTGCCAGCTCACCCGGGGGGGATCAGCCCCAGCATTTT. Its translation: CASSPGGDQPQHF.

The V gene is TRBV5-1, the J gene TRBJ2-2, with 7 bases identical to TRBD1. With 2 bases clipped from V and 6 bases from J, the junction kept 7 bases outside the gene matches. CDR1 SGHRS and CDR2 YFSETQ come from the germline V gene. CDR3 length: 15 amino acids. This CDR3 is CASSLGTVRAGELFF. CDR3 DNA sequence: TGCGCCAGCAGCTTAGGGACAGTAAGGGCCGGGGAGCTGTTTTTT.

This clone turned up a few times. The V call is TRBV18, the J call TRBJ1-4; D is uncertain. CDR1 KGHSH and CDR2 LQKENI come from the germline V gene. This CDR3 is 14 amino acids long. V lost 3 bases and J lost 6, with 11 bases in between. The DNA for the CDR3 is TGTGCCAGCTCACCGTCACCCAGTGATGAAAAACTGTTTTTT. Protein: CASSPSPSDEKLFF.

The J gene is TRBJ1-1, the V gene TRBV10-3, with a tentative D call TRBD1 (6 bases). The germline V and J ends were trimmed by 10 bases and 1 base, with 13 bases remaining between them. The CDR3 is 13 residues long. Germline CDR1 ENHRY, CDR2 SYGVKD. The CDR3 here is CATQTGPNTEAFF. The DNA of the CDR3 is TGTGCCACCCAAACAGGGCCGAACACTGAAGCTTTCTTT.

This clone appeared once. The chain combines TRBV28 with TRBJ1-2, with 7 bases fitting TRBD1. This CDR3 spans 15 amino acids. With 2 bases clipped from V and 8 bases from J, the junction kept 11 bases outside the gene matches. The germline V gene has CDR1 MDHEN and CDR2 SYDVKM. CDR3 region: CASSLGDRDLQGYTF. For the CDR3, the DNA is TGTGCCAGCAGTTTAGGAGACAGGGATCTACAAGGCTACACCTTC.

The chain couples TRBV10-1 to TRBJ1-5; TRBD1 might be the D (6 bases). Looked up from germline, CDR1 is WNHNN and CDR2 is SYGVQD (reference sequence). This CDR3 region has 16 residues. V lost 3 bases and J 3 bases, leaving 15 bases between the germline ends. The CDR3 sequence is CASSDSIGGFNQPQHF. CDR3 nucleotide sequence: TGCGCCAGCAGTGATAGTATCGGGGGCTTCAATCAGCCCCAGCATTTT.

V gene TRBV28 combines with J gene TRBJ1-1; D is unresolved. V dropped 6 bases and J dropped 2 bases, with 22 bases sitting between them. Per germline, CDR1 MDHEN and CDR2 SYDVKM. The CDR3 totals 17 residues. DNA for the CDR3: TGTGCCAGCAGCCCTCACGGGAGGGTAATTAGAAACACTGAAGCTTTCTTT. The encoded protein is CASSPHGRVIRNTEAFF.

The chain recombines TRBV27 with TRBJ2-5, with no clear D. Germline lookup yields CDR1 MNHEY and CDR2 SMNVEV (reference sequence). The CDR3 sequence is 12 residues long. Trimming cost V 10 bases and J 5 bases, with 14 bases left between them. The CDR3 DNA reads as TGTGCCACCCGCACGGTAGACGAGACCCAGTACTTC. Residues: CATRTVDETQYF.

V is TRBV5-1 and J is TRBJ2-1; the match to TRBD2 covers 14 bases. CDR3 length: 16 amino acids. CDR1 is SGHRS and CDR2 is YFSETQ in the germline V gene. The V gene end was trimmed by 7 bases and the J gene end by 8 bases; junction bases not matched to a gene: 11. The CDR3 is CASGPTGTSGSDEQFF. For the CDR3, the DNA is TGCGCCAGCGGCCCCACCGGGACTAGCGGGAGTGATGAGCAGTTCTTC.

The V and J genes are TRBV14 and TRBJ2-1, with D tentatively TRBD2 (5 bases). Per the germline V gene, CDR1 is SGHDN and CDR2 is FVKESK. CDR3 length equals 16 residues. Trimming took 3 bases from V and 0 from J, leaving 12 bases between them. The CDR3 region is CASSQTTVSSYNEQFF. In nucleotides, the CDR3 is TGTGCCAGCAGCCAGACTACCGTCAGCTCCTACAATGAGCAGTTCTTC.

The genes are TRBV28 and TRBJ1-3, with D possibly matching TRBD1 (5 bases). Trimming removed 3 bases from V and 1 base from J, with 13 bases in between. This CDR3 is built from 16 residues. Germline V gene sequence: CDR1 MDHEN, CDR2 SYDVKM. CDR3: CASSLRGVSSGNTIYF. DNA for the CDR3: TGTGCCAGCAGTTTGAGAGGGGTCTCTTCTGGAAACACCATATATTTT. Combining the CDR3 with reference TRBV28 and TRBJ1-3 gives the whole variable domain DVKVTQSSRYLVKRTGEKVFLECVQDMDHENMFWYRQDPGLGLRLIYFSYDVKMKEKGDIPEGYSVSREKKERFSLILESASTNQTSMYLCASSLRGVSSGNTIYFGEGSWLTVV.

Here the CDR3 reads CASSLGTEGEQFF. Written as DNA, the CDR3 is TGCGCCAGCAGCTTGGGTACAGAAGGTGAGCAGTTCTTC. The chain recombines TRBV5-1 with TRBJ2-1; D remains unclear. CDR1 SGHRS and CDR2 YFSETQ come from the germline V gene. The CDR3 loop spans 13 amino acids. Trimming shortened V by 0 bases and J by 9 bases, and 10 bases separated the two germline ends.